A single sample is the source of the 11 T cell receptor beta chains below, sequenced in a study of cytomegalovirus exposure and HLA in healthy donors. 13 Jbeta primers and 60 Vbeta primers were used for the PCR. TCRdb's table, derived via immunoSEQ multiplex PCR, lists solely in-frame clones and lacks some. In the table there are 150,000 to 200,000 clones, about 80% of which are singletons. Material for sequencing was PBMCs. Receptors were obtained from a woman aged 50 to 65 in good health and CMV-seronegative.

The chain carries TRBV19 and TRBJ2-5; the match to TRBD2 covers 9 bases. The V and J ends lost 5 bases and 3 bases, in that order; junction bases with no gene match: 4. Germline V lookup: CDR1 LNHDA, CDR2 SQIVND (reference sequence). There are 14 residues in the CDR3. The CDR3 spells CASSFGTSKETQYF. CDR3 sequence (DNA): TGTGCCAGTAGTTTCGGGACTAGCAAAGAGACCCAGTACTTC.

CDR3 loop: CASSRTGGSYEQYF. CDR3 bases: TGTGCCAGCAGCCGGACAGGGGGATCCTACGAGCAGTACTTC. The chain combines TRBV4-2 with TRBJ2-7; 10 bases fit TRBD1. CDR1 is LGHNA, CDR2 YNFKEQ, per germline. Trimming removed 4 bases from V and 1 base from J; junction bases left unmatched: 1. The CDR3 extends over 14 amino acids.

For this clone: The junction differs from germline at one of its ends, possibly a read error. The CDR3 sequence: CAGSLVQGYGYTF. The DNA for the CDR3 is TGCGCCGGCAGCTTGGTACAGGGCTATGGCTACACCTTC. The chain employs TRBV5-1 and TRBJ1-2; perhaps TRBD1 as D (6 bases). CDR1 and CDR2 (germline): SGHRS, YFSETQ. The CDR3 length is 13 residues.

The V call is TRBV15, the J call TRBJ2-1, with 8 bases matching TRBD1. V lost 0 bases and J lost 1; bases outside the gene matches: 11. The CDR3 extends over 19 amino acids. From germline, CDR1 is LNHNV and CDR2 YYDKDF (reference sequence). CDR3 nucleotide sequence: TGTGCCACCAGCAGAGATGTGGGACAGGCAAGAGGGTCCTACAATGAGCAGTTCTTC. As protein: CATSRDVGQARGSYNEQFF.

This clone was counted once. This sequence joins TRBV28 and TRBJ2-3; TRBD2 aligns across 9 bases. The V and J ends lost 5 bases and 2 bases, in that order; junction bases with no gene match: 5. Germline V gene data show CDR1 as MDHEN and CDR2 as SYDVKM. The CDR3 consists of 15 residues. CDR3 region: CASSTTSGYTDTQYF. The DNA of the CDR3 is TGTGCCAGCAGTACGACTAGCGGCTACACAGATACGCAGTATTTT.

The chain couples TRBV4-3 to TRBJ2-7; D may be TRBD2 (6 bases). The V gene's germline CDR1 is LGHNA and CDR2 YSLEER. The germline V and J ends were trimmed by 1 base and 3 bases, with 19 bases remaining between them. The CDR3 has 17 residues. The CDR3 DNA follows: TGCGCCAGCAGCCAAGGACGGAGCCGGGTGGAGGGCTACGAGCAGTACTTC. Translated: CASSQGRSRVEGYEQYF.

This sequence joins TRBV7-2 and TRBJ1-1; D is unclear. V lost 1 base to trimming and J lost 1 base, with 7 bases between them. This CDR3 is 14 amino acids long. Germline V gives CDR1 SGHTA, CDR2 FQGNSA. The CDR3 region has the DNA TGTGCCAGCAGCTTAGTTTGGAGGAACACTGAAGCTTTCTTT. Translating it yields CASSLVWRNTEAFF.

V and J are TRBV20-1 and TRBJ2-1; D is undetermined. Per germline, CDR1 DFQATT and CDR2 SNEGSKA (reference sequence). The ends were cut back, 3 bases at V and 8 bases at J, with 8 bases in the middle. This CDR3 is 11 amino acids long. CDR3 loop: CSASLSDEQFF. CDR3 DNA sequence: TGCAGTGCTAGCCTCAGCGATGAGCAGTTCTTC.

This clone has just a few counts. V is TRBV5-6 and J is TRBJ2-7; the match to TRBD1 covers 7 bases. CDR3 length: 13 residues. CDR1 is SGHDT, CDR2 YYEEEE, per germline. Trimming removed 7 bases from V and 2 bases from J; junction bases left unmatched: 6. The CDR3 region is CASLNRGTYEQYF. In DNA form, the CDR3 reads TGTGCCAGCCTCAACAGGGGAACCTACGAGCAGTACTTC.

This chain joins TRBV19 and TRBJ2-7; 12 nucleotides align to TRBD1. The germline V gene has CDR1 LNHDA and CDR2 SQIVND (reference sequence). Germline trimming cut 10 bases from V and 5 bases from J; bases unmatched to any gene: 6. This CDR3 is built from 13 residues. CDR3 in DNA: TGTGCCACTCGGGACAGGGGGCTGAACGAGCAGTACTTC. It yields the protein CATRDRGLNEQYF.

This chain connects TRBV7-9 to TRBJ2-7, with 8 positions matching TRBD2. Trimming at V came to 5 bases and at J to 3 bases, leaving 3 bases not matched to a gene. CDR1 is SEHNR and CDR2 is FQNEAQ in the germline V gene (reference sequence). The CDR3 consists of 13 residues. This CDR3 is CASSPGGHYEQYF. The CDR3, as DNA: TGTGCCAGCAGCCCGGGGGGGCACTACGAGCAGTACTTC.